This entry lists 30 T cell receptor beta chains sequenced from one sample in a study of Ad26.COV2.S vaccination and SARS-CoV-2 variants. The method was immunoSEQ multiplex PCR; TCRdb's version includes in-frame clones alone and lacks a portion of them. The table lists around 350,000 clones, about 85% of them singletons. Treatment in this sample: some 20 received Ad26.COV2.S at low or high dose, single or two shots; several received placebo; per-sample allocation not given. At day 63 after the first vaccine or placebo injection, samples were drawn. This sample comprised peripheral blood, obtained in a trial of Ad26.COV2.S vaccine versus placebo. The receptors come from a person between 18 and 59 years old who received the Ad26.COV2.S COVID-19 vaccine or a placebo.

The chain links TRBV6-5 to TRBJ2-5, with D perhaps assigned TRBD1 or TRBD2 (5 bases each). Trimming removed 5 bases at V and 4 bases at J, with 17 bases between. Germline V gene sequence: CDR1 MNHEY, CDR2 SVGAGI. This CDR3 comprises 15 residues. DNA for the CDR3: TGTGCCAGCAGTCCCACGGGGCCCACCCGAGAGACCCAGTACTTC. This sequence encodes CASSPTGPTRETQYF.

This clone was observed a few times. This sequence joins TRBV6-5 and TRBJ1-1; maybe TRBD1 (5 bases). This CDR3 comprises 13 residues. CDR1 is MNHEY, CDR2 SVGAGI, per germline. Trimming cost V 4 bases and J 1 base, with 7 bases left between them. CDR3 sequence (DNA): TGTGCCAGCAGTTTTGACAGGAACACTGAAGCTTTCTTT. Translated, it gives CASSFDRNTEAFF.

This clone was seen only once. J is TRBJ2-5 and V is TRBV2; 7 bases map to TRBD2. CDR1 is SNHLY and CDR2 is FYNNEI in the germline V gene. The CDR3 is 14 amino acids. With 3 bases clipped from V and 5 bases from J, the junction kept 6 bases outside the gene matches. CDR3 nucleotide sequence: TGTGCCAGCAGTGACTCCAACGGGAGGGAGACCCAGTACTTC. Translated: CASSDSNGRETQYF.

This clone has just a few counts. This sequence joins TRBV2 and TRBJ1-1; TRBD1 matches at 7 bases. V lost 7 bases and J lost 3; bases outside the gene matches: 5. The CDR3 loop spans 13 amino acids. Germline V CDR1 and CDR2: SNHLY, FYNNEI. CDR3 coding DNA: TGTGCCAGCACCGAGGGACAGTACACTGAAGCTTTCTTT. As protein: CASTEGQYTEAFF.

The V and J genes are TRBV11-2 and TRBJ2-7; D could derive from TRBD1 or TRBD2 (5 bases each). Germline V gives CDR1 SGHAT, CDR2 FQNNGV. The CDR3 totals 13 residues. Deletions cut 5 bases from V and 4 bases from J, with 12 bases between. CDR3 amino acids: CASSAGTEYEQYF. CDR3 bases: TGTGCCAGCAGCGCTGGGACGGAGTACGAGCAGTACTTC.

The genes are TRBV27 and TRBJ1-6; D may be TRBD1 (5 bases). Germline lookup yields CDR1 MNHEY and CDR2 SMNVEV (reference sequence). The CDR3 loop spans 16 amino acids. V lost 7 bases and J lost 7, with 20 bases in between. CDR3 residues: CASNNRDGAPNSPLHF. In DNA, the CDR3 is TGTGCCAGCAACAATCGGGATGGGGCGCCCAATTCACCCCTCCACTTT.

The V call is TRBV28, the J call TRBJ2-7, with 9 bases matching TRBD2. Unmatched junction bases numbered 13, after V lost 3 bases and J lost 7 bases. The germline gives CDR1 MDHEN, CDR2 SYDVKM. This CDR3 region has 16 residues. The CDR3 sequence is CASSLGAVAGVNEQYF. The CDR3 DNA follows: TGTGCCAGCAGTTTGGGGGCGGTAGCGGGAGTAAATGAGCAGTACTTC. Full variable domain (missing parts from reference TRBV28 and TRBJ2-7): DVKVTQSSRYLVKRTGEKVFLECVQDMDHENMFWYRQDPGLGLRLIYFSYDVKMKEKGDIPEGYSVSREKKERFSLILESASTNQTSMYLCASSLGAVAGVNEQYFGPGTRLTVT.

This chain uses TRBV5-5 with TRBJ1-6; D remains ambiguous. The ends were cut back, 2 bases at V and 7 bases at J, with 4 bases in the middle. CDR1 and CDR2 (germline): SGHKS, YYEKEE (reference sequence). This CDR3 spans 12 amino acids. Here the CDR3 reads CASSLPNSPLHF. CDR3 nucleotides: TGTGCCAGCAGCTTACCCAATTCACCCCTCCACTTT.

The CDR3 DNA follows: TGTGCCAGCAGACAAAGGGAAGTCCGGTCACCCCTCCACTTT. It specifies CASRQREVRSPLHF. The V call is TRBV28, the J call TRBJ1-6; D not certain. CDR3 length equals 14 residues. V lost 6 bases to trimming and J lost 10 bases, with 16 bases between them. In germline, CDR1 is MDHEN, CDR2 SYDVKM.

In this sample, this clone turned up once. V is TRBV15 and J is TRBJ2-7; possible D gene TRBD2, 5 bases. V was cut by 0 bases and J by 6 bases, with 12 bases left in between. The CDR3 runs 14 residues. The germline V gene has CDR1 LNHNV and CDR2 YYDKDF (reference sequence). The CDR3 reads CATSRDVRASEQYF. Here the CDR3 DNA reads TGTGCCACCAGCAGAGATGTGAGGGCGAGCGAGCAGTACTTC.

The sample holds one count of this clone. This chain connects TRBV10-3 to TRBJ1-2; D is ambiguous. This CDR3 is 15 amino acids long. Trimming removed 6 bases at V and 0 bases at J, with 14 bases between. The germline gives CDR1 ENHRY, CDR2 SYGVKD. The DNA for the CDR3 is TGTGCCATCAGAGAAGGACCTTCGGCTAACTATGGCTACACCTTC. Translated, it gives CAIREGPSANYGYTF.

The chain employs TRBV3-1 (or the pseudogene TRBV3-2) and TRBJ2-5; no clear D gene. V lost 0 bases and J lost 4, with 6 bases in between. This CDR3 has 13 amino acids. Germline CDR1 and CDR2: LGHDT and YNNKEL (reference sequence). CDR3 sequence: CASSQESRETQYF. CDR3 DNA: TGTGCCAGCAGCCAAGAAAGTAGAGAGACCCAGTACTTC.

The chain carries TRBV5-1 and TRBJ2-2; TRBD2 matches at 11 bases. The CDR3 spans 17 residues. From germline, CDR1 is SGHRS and CDR2 YFSETQ. V was clipped by 2 bases and J by 4 bases; unmatched bases: 7. CDR3: CASSFQGLAGTTGELFF. The CDR3 DNA follows: TGCGCCAGCAGCTTCCAAGGACTAGCGGGTACCACCGGGGAGCTGTTTTTT.

The chain recombines TRBV7-2 with TRBJ1-5; D remains ambiguous. The CDR3 totals 16 residues. Trimming stripped 0 bases from V and 7 bases from J, with 16 bases between. In germline, CDR1 is SGHTA, CDR2 FQGNSA. The CDR3 region has the DNA TGTGCCAGCAGCTTAGCATCAGGCGGGGAAGGCCAGCCCCAGCATTTT. Protein product: CASSLASGGEGQPQHF.

This rearrangement joins TRBV29-1 to TRBJ1-5, with D unclear. Trimming removed 3 bases at V and 3 bases at J, with 9 bases between. The CDR3 length is 13 residues. Per the germline V gene, CDR1 is SQVTM and CDR2 is ANQGSEA. CDR3 residues: CSVDGGVNQPQHF. The CDR3 DNA is TGCAGCGTTGATGGCGGGGTCAATCAGCCCCAGCATTTT.

The gene calls are TRBV18 and TRBJ2-7; weak D call: TRBD1 (5 bases). The CDR3 length is 12 residues. The V end lost 6 bases, the J end lost 2 bases, and 8 bases lay between the germline ends. Germline V lookup: CDR1 KGHSH, CDR2 LQKENI. CDR3 sequence (DNA): TGTGCCAGCTCTGAAGGGGCCTACGAGCAGTACTTC. Protein sequence: CASSEGAYEQYF. The whole variable domain, remainder taken from reference TRBV18 and TRBJ2-7, is NAGVMQNPRHLVRRRGQEARLRCSPMKGHSHVYWYRQLPEEGLKFMVYLQKENIIDESGMPKERFSAEFPKEGPSILRIQQVVRGDSAAYFCASSEGAYEQYFGPGTRLTVT.

This chain joins TRBV6-5 and TRBJ2-7; the D is unclear. Germline CDR1 reads MNHEY; CDR2 reads SVGAGI. V shed 7 bases and J shed 6 bases, with 13 bases lying between them. This CDR3 comprises 12 residues. The DNA for the CDR3 is TGTGCCAGCACCGGGCCAAAGGGCGAGCAGTACTTC. It translates to CASTGPKGEQYF.

This sequence joins TRBV3-1 (or the pseudogene TRBV3-2) and TRBJ2-2; TRBD2 is a possible D gene (6 bases). Germline values: CDR1 LGHDT, CDR2 YNNKEL (reference sequence). There are 15 residues in the CDR3. Trimming took 2 bases from V and 7 from J, leaving 14 bases between them. The CDR3 is CASSQLAASGGELFF. CDR3 bases: TGTGCCAGCAGCCAATTAGCGGCTTCGGGCGGGGAGCTGTTTTTT.

The V gene is TRBV18, the J gene TRBJ2-7; the D is unclear. Looked up from germline, CDR1 is KGHSH and CDR2 is LQKENI. V was cut by 7 bases and J by 3 bases, with 22 bases left in between. This CDR3 contains 16 residues. The CDR3, as DNA: TGTGCCAGCTTTCCTTCTCCCGTCAGCCAGGTCTACGAGCAGTACTTC. Translation gives CASFPSPVSQVYEQYF.

The V call is TRBV6-2 or TRBV6-3, the J call TRBJ2-4; the D gene is possibly TRBD1 (6 bases). The V gene's germline CDR1 is MNHEY and CDR2 SVGEGT. V lost 6 bases and J lost 8, with 14 bases in between. The CDR3 runs to 13 residues. The CDR3 loop reads CASSRQGWDIQYF. CDR3 in DNA: TGTGCCAGCAGCCGCCAGGGGTGGGACATTCAGTACTTC.

This chain uses TRBV4-1 with TRBJ1-5; TRBD1 agrees at 7 bases. Trimming at V came to 1 base and at J to 7 bases, leaving 10 bases not matched to a gene. CDR3 size: 16 residues. The germline gives CDR1 MGHRA, CDR2 YSYEKL. The CDR3 DNA reads TGCGCCAGCAGCCAAGGCAGGGGGGGGATTCAGCAGCCCCAGCATTTT. It yields the protein CASSQGRGGIQQPQHF.

Comment on this clone: Distinct nucleotide sequences in the sample also encode this CDR3. The V gene is TRBV7-2, the J gene TRBJ1-1, with TRBD1 as a possible D gene (5 bases). V shed 1 base and J shed 2 bases, with 8 bases lying between them. The CDR3 is made up of 14 amino acids. CDR1 is SGHTA and CDR2 is FQGNSA in the germline V gene. This CDR3 is CASSLGGKNTEAFF. CDR3 DNA sequence: TGTGCCAGCAGCTTAGGGGGGAAAAACACTGAAGCTTTCTTT.

The V and J genes are TRBV20-1 and TRBJ1-2; D uncertain. Germline lookup yields CDR1 DFQATT and CDR2 SNEGSKA (reference sequence). V was shortened by 3 bases and J by 1 base, with 12 bases between the two germline ends. The CDR3 consists of 14 residues. The CDR3 here is CSASLDGGNYGYTF. The CDR3 region has the DNA TGCAGTGCTAGTCTTGACGGCGGTAACTATGGCTACACCTTC.

This chain connects TRBV7-7 to TRBJ2-7, with TRBD1 identical over 9 bases. Per germline, CDR1 SSHAT and CDR2 FNYEAQ (reference sequence). The CDR3 loop spans 18 amino acids. The CDR3 nucleotides read TGTGCTAGCTTCCGCAAGATCGGGACAGGGCAGATAGTCCTCGAGCAGTACTTC. The encoded protein is CASFRKIGTGQIVLEQYF.

This chain uses TRBV2 with TRBJ2-3, with 8 bases fitting TRBD2. The junction had 8 bases not matched to a gene; V was cut back by 10 bases and J by 2 bases. CDR3 length: 14 amino acids. Germline CDR1 and CDR2: SNHLY and FYNNEI. The CDR3 sequence is CATRSGGSTDTQYF. CDR3 in DNA: TGTGCCACCAGATCGGGGGGGTCCACAGATACGCAGTATTTT.

The V and J genes are TRBV4-1 and TRBJ2-1; D unresolved. The germline CDR1 and CDR2 sequences are MGHRA and YSYEKL. There are 12 residues in the CDR3. The V end was cut by 3 bases, the J end by 12 bases, with 12 bases between. As DNA, the CDR3 is TGCGCCAGCAGCCAGTTCACGCTCGCGCAGTTCTTC. It encodes CASSQFTLAQFF.

The J gene is TRBJ2-7, the V gene TRBV7-2, with D uncertain. V shed 2 bases and J shed 0 bases, with 11 bases lying between them. The CDR3 spans 15 residues. Germline loops: CDR1 SGHTA, CDR2 FQGNSA. For the CDR3, the DNA is TGTGCCAGCAGCTTAACGGCGACGGACTCCTACGAGCAGTACTTC. Translated, it gives CASSLTATDSYEQYF.

The chain couples TRBV5-4 to TRBJ2-1; perhaps TRBD1 as D (5 bases). This CDR3 contains 17 residues. Germline CDR1 SGHNT, CDR2 YYREEE (reference sequence). The V end was cut by 1 base, the J end by 4 bases, with 18 bases between. The CDR3: CASSLFSGMNSYNEQFF. Written as DNA, the CDR3 is TGTGCCAGCAGCTTGTTTTCAGGGATGAACTCTTACAATGAGCAGTTCTTC.

V and J are TRBV6-5 and TRBJ1-5, with D hard to call. The V gene's germline CDR1 is MNHEY and CDR2 SVGAGI. V shed 6 bases and J shed 1 base, with 7 bases lying between them. The CDR3 consists of 13 residues. The CDR3 reads CASRVASNQPQHF. The CDR3 nucleotides read TGTGCCAGCAGGGTTGCGAGCAATCAGCCCCAGCATTTT.

In this sample, this clone turned up once. The V gene is TRBV9, the J gene TRBJ2-1; D gene unclear. The CDR3 is 12 amino acids. V was clipped by 1 base and J by 8 bases, with 7 bases between them. The germline CDR1 and CDR2 sequences are SGDLS and YYNGEE. CDR3 coding DNA: TGTGCCAGCAGCGTAAGTGGGGATGAGCAGTTCTTC. Amino acids: CASSVSGDEQFF.